This TCR beta chain appears in the sequencing data of a study of T cell responses to AZD1222 COVID-19 vaccine. Overall study results and limits: White British donors predominated, females outnumbered males, and clonal diversity was possibly underestimated.

With regard to this clone: Its matching antigen is unknown.

The assay was immunoSEQ multiplex PCR, and TCRdb's table has in-frame clones only and misses some. The table records approximately 150,000 clones, about 91% of them present only once. Trimming at V came to 3 bases and at J to 7 bases, leaving 5 bases not matched to a gene. The germline CDR1 and CDR2 sequences are SGHRS and YFSETQ. The length of the CDR3 is 14 residues. The rearrangement uses TRBV5-1 and TRBJ2-1; 9 nucleotides agree with TRBD2. The source was peripheral blood, collected on day 0 of AZD1222 vaccination. This clonotype was sampled from an adult in good health. The CDR3 region has the DNA TGCGCCAGCAGCTCACTAGCGGGTCAAAATGAGCAGTTCTTC. It translates to CASSSLAGQNEQFF.